One T cell receptor (beta chain) is described in this entry. Sequenced by immunoSEQ multiplex PCR; TCRdb stores in-frame clones only, minus some. The repertoire includes about 120,000 clones, roughly nine tenths of them detected once, and 4% to 5.5% sits in the top ten. The sample originates from a study of T cell responses to AZD1222 COVID-19 vaccine. The germline V gene has CDR1 SEHNR and CDR2 FQNEAQ (reference sequence). The CDR3 loop spans 11 amino acids. Trimming took 5 bases from V and 7 from J, leaving 8 bases between them. The sample consisted of peripheral blood, taken on day 0 of AZD1222 vaccination. The chain uses TRBV7-9 and TRBJ1-1; possible D gene TRBD1, 6 bases. The TCR originated in an adult in good health. CDR3 in DNA: TGTGCCAGCAGCGAAGGGGGTGAAGCTTTCTTT. It encodes CASSEGGEAFF.